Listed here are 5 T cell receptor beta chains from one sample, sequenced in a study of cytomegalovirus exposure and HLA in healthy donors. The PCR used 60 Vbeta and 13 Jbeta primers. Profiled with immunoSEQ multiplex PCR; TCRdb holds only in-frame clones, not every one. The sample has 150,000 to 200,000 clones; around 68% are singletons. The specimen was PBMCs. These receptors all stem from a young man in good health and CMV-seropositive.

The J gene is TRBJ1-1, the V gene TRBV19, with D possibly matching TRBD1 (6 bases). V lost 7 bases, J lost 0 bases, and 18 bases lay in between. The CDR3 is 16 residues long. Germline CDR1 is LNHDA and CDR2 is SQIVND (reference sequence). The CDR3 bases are TGTGCCAGTACTCAGCAGGGGAGGGCGGTGAACACTGAAGCTTTCTTT. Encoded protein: CASTQQGRAVNTEAFF.

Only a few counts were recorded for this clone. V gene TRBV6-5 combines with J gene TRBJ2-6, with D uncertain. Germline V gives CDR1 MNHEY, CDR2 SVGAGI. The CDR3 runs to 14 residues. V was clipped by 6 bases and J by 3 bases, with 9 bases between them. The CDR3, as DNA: TGTGCCAGCAGCGCCTTACTTGGGGCCAACGTCCTGACTTTC. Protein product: CASSALLGANVLTF.

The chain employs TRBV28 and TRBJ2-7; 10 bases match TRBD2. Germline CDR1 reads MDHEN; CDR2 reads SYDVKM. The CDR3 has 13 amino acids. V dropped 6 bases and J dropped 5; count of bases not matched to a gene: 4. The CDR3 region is CASSLAGVNEQYF. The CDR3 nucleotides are TGTGCCAGCAGCCTAGCGGGAGTTAACGAGCAGTACTTC.

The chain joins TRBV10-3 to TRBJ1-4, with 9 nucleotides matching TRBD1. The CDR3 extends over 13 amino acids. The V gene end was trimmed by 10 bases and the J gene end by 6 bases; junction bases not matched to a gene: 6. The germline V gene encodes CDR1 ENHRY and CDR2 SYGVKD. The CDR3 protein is CATQDRGDEKLFF. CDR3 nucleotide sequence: TGTGCCACCCAGGACAGGGGAGATGAAAAACTGTTTTTT.

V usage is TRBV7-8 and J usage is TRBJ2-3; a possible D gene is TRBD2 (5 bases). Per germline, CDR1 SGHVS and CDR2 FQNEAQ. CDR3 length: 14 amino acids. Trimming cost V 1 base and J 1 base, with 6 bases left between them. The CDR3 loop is CASSLGRGTDTQYF. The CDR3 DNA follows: TGTGCCAGCAGCTTAGGGCGGGGCACAGATACGCAGTATTTT.